Listed below are T cell receptor beta chains from one sample, sequenced in a study of blood T cell repertoires in COVID-19. Sequenced by immunoSEQ multiplex PCR; TCRdb stores in-frame clones only, minus some. The sample has 350,000 to 400,000 clones, around 92% seen once. Sequenced: peripheral blood. These receptors originate from a woman in her twenties or thirties with COVID-19, enrolled during active disease. CDR3s include the opening cysteine and the closing phenylalanine or tryptophan. A D gene is named only where the DNA matches it firmly. A row's size may be missing; if present it is once, few, many or a size class.

j_gene: TRBJ2-5
d_gene: NA
abundance: NA
v_gene: TRBV29-1
CDR3nt: TGCAGCGTTGACGTGGAGACCCAGTACTTC
CDR3aa: CSVDVETQYF

j_gene: TRBJ1-2
d_gene: NA
abundance: NA
v_gene: TRBV7-9
CDR3nt: TGTGCCAGCAGGAGTTTGGTGACAGAACACTATGGCTACACCTTC
CDR3aa: CASRSLVTEHYGYTF

j_gene: TRBJ1-4
d_gene: TRBD1
abundance: NA
v_gene: TRBV5-6
CDR3nt: TGTGCCAGCAGCTTCGGACAGGGGATTGAAAAACTGTTTTTT
CDR3aa: CASSFGQGIEKLFF

j_gene: TRBJ2-5
d_gene: NA
abundance: once
v_gene: TRBV24-1
CDR3nt: TGTGCCACAGCTGGAGCTAATAGGGAGACCCAGTACTTC
CDR3aa: CATAGANRETQYF

j_gene: TRBJ1-2
d_gene: TRBD1
abundance: NA
v_gene: TRBV20-1
CDR3nt: TGCAGTGCGCGACAGGGGAAAGGCTACACCTTC
CDR3aa: CSARQGKGYTF

j_gene: TRBJ1-1
d_gene: NA
abundance: NA
v_gene: TRBV16
CDR3nt: TGTGCCAGCAGCCAGTACAGGGACACTGAAGCTTTCTTT
CDR3aa: CASSQYRDTEAFF

j_gene: TRBJ1-4
d_gene: TRBD1
abundance: NA
v_gene: TRBV5-1
CDR3nt: TGCGCCAGCAGCTTGGCCACCGGGACAGAAAAAAAACTGTTTTTT
CDR3aa: CASSLATGTEKKLFF

j_gene: TRBJ2-2
d_gene: NA
abundance: NA
v_gene: TRBV4-3
CDR3nt: TGCGCCAGCAGCCGTGCAGGGGACAACACCGGGGAGCTGTTTTTT
CDR3aa: CASSRAGDNTGELFF

j_gene: TRBJ1-2
d_gene: NA
abundance: NA
v_gene: TRBV19
CDR3nt: TGTGCCAGTCTTGGGGCCACCTCTGGCGACTATGGCTACACCTTC
CDR3aa: CASLGATSGDYGYTF

j_gene: TRBJ2-4
d_gene: NA
abundance: NA
v_gene: TRBV3-1/TRBV3-2
CDR3nt: TGTGCCAGCAGCCAAGAAGCCAGGGCGCCCACTTTAGCCAAAAACATTCAGTACTTC
CDR3aa: CASSQEARAPTLAKNIQYF

j_gene: TRBJ2-1
d_gene: TRBD2
abundance: NA
v_gene: TRBV6-5
CDR3nt: TGTGCCAGCAGTTCTCTAGCGGCCTATGGGAATGAGCAGTTCTTC
CDR3aa: CASSSLAAYGNEQFF

j_gene: TRBJ2-7
d_gene: TRBD1
abundance: many
v_gene: TRBV7-2
CDR3nt: TGTGCCAGCAGCTCTCCCGACAGGGGGTTTCGGGAGCAGTACTTC
CDR3aa: CASSSPDRGFREQYF

j_gene: TRBJ2-4
d_gene: TRBD1
abundance: NA
v_gene: TRBV7-9
CDR3nt: TGTGCCAGCAGCGCTCGGGACAGTCTAGCCAAAAACATTCAGTACTTC
CDR3aa: CASSARDSLAKNIQYF

j_gene: TRBJ1-1
d_gene: TRBD1
abundance: NA
v_gene: TRBV19
CDR3nt: TGTGCCAGTAGCACCGACGCCCTGGGACAGGGGGCATCTGAAGCTTTCTTT
CDR3aa: CASSTDALGQGASEAFF

j_gene: TRBJ1-2
d_gene: NA
abundance: NA
v_gene: TRBV5-4
CDR3nt: TGTGCCAGCAGCCCCGGCACAGGGTCAATCTACTATGGCTACACCTTC
CDR3aa: CASSPGTGSIYYGYTF

j_gene: TRBJ2-7
d_gene: TRBD1
abundance: few
v_gene: TRBV6-1
CDR3nt: TGTGCCAGCAGTGGAGGGCCCCCGGGACAGGGATCGGGATCCTCCTACGAGCAGTACTTC
CDR3aa: CASSGGPPGQGSGSSYEQYF

j_gene: TRBJ2-5
d_gene: TRBD2
abundance: NA
v_gene: TRBV30
CDR3nt: TGTGCCTGGAGTCCGGGGGGGCAGGGACGGGAAGAGACCCAGTACTTC
CDR3aa: CAWSPGGQGREETQYF

j_gene: TRBJ1-2
d_gene: NA
abundance: NA
v_gene: TRBV5-6
CDR3nt: TGTGCCAGCAGCTTGGGAACAGGGATGGGATGGGGCTACACCTTC
CDR3aa: CASSLGTGMGWGYTF

j_gene: TRBJ2-3
d_gene: TRBD1
abundance: NA
v_gene: TRBV5-1
CDR3nt: TGCGCCAGCAGCCTGGGTTGGACAGGGGGCAGGACAGATACGCAGTATTTT
CDR3aa: CASSLGWTGGRTDTQYF

j_gene: TRBJ2-1
d_gene: NA
abundance: NA
v_gene: TRBV7-6
CDR3nt: TGTGCCAGCAGCTTATACAGCAGGGTGGCGAGGAATGAGCAGTTCTTC
CDR3aa: CASSLYSRVARNEQFF

j_gene: TRBJ2-1
d_gene: TRBD1
abundance: NA
v_gene: TRBV3-1/TRBV3-2
CDR3nt: TGTGCCAGCAGCCCACTCTGGGACAGGGGGACCCATGAGCAGTTCTTC
CDR3aa: CASSPLWDRGTHEQFF

j_gene: TRBJ1-1
d_gene: NA
abundance: NA
v_gene: TRBV6-5
CDR3nt: TGTGCCAGCACGCAAGGGCGGGGGAACACTGAAGCTTTCTTT
CDR3aa: CASTQGRGNTEAFF

j_gene: TRBJ1-2
d_gene: NA
abundance: NA
v_gene: TRBV7-9
CDR3nt: TGTGCCAGCAGCTCAACTACAGGGAGGGGCAACTATGGCTACACCTTC
CDR3aa: CASSSTTGRGNYGYTF

j_gene: TRBJ1-2
d_gene: NA
abundance: NA
v_gene: TRBV12-3/TRBV12-4
CDR3nt: TGTGCCAGCAGGCACGGGGATGGCTACACCTTC
CDR3aa: CASRHGDGYTF

j_gene: TRBJ1-1
d_gene: NA
abundance: NA
v_gene: TRBV13
CDR3nt: TGTGCCAGCAGCTTATGGGCCGACGAAGCTTTCTTT
CDR3aa: CASSLWADEAFF

j_gene: TRBJ1-3
d_gene: NA
abundance: NA
v_gene: TRBV28
CDR3nt: TGTGCCAGCAGTTCCGGACAGCGGAGAAACACCATATATTTT
CDR3aa: CASSSGQRRNTIYF

j_gene: TRBJ2-7
d_gene: TRBD1
abundance: NA
v_gene: TRBV11-3
CDR3nt: TGTGCCAGCAGCTTAGGGACAGGGCCCTACGAGCAGTACTTC
CDR3aa: CASSLGTGPYEQYF